This is a list of T cell receptor beta chains from one sample in a study of metastatic and nonmetastatic thyroid tumors. TCRdb used MiXCR to call clones anew from the PCR reads. The sample holds about 92,000 clones, about 15% seen once. Sequenced: blood. These receptors originate from a female donor with papillary thyroid cancer or a benign thyroid nodule (not recorded which). Some clones in this sample may be carry-over from other donors' samples. Both conserved end residues are part of each CDR3. A D gene is named only where the DNA matches it firmly. Rows give clone size only sometimes, using once, few, many, or a class for an expanded clone.

D gene: .; clone size: many; V gene: TRBV6-2/TRBV6-3; CDR3 protein: CASSIIDTQYF
D gene: .; clone size: .; V gene: TRBV6-9; CDR3 protein: CASSGDYGNPPLHF
D gene: TRBD1; clone size: many; V gene: TRBV5-1; CDR3 protein: CASSFEGAEGDTEAFF
D gene: .; clone size: many; V gene: TRBV4-1; CDR3 protein: CASSQEGQGRGYTF
D gene: TRBD2; clone size: .; V gene: TRBV5-1; CDR3 protein: CASSRSGGDYNSDTQYF
D gene: .; clone size: .; V gene: TRBV27; CDR3 protein: CASSILGGRGYEQYF
D gene: .; clone size: many; V gene: TRBV20-1; CDR3 protein: CSASGHWNQPQHF
D gene: TRBD1; clone size: many; V gene: TRBV20-1; CDR3 protein: CSARDRNWGQGNQPQHF
D gene: TRBD1; clone size: many; V gene: TRBV20-1; CDR3 protein: CSARPPGQGFMWEQYF
D gene: TRBD2; clone size: many; V gene: TRBV5-6; CDR3 protein: CASSLAGGRTDTQYF
D gene: .; clone size: .; V gene: TRBV5-1; CDR3 protein: CASSPNWVGAVPHNQPQHF
D gene: TRBD1; clone size: many; V gene: TRBV10-3; CDR3 protein: CAISEETGGRQYF
D gene: .; clone size: many; V gene: TRBV24-1; CDR3 protein: CATSDLQGGDTGELFF
D gene: .; clone size: many; V gene: TRBV28; CDR3 protein: CASSFGMGADGANVLTF
D gene: TRBD1; clone size: many; V gene: TRBV6-1; CDR3 protein: CASSGQVSGANVLTF
D gene: TRBD1; clone size: few; V gene: TRBV2; CDR3 protein: CARNTGDSGNTIYF
D gene: .; clone size: many; V gene: TRBV19; CDR3 protein: CASSSLSSGNTIYF
D gene: .; clone size: many; V gene: TRBV6-5; CDR3 protein: CASSYSDTTGANVLTF
D gene: .; clone size: few; V gene: TRBV15; CDR3 protein: CATGRLTGTRPYEQYF
D gene: .; clone size: many; V gene: TRBV20-1; CDR3 protein: CSASPGHLNTGELFF
D gene: TRBD1; clone size: many; V gene: TRBV27; CDR3 protein: CASSRRQGVGEQFF
D gene: .; clone size: many; V gene: TRBV10-3; CDR3 protein: CAISVCQGSYEQYF
D gene: .; clone size: many; V gene: TRBV4-2; CDR3 protein: CASSQEAGLYEQYF
D gene: TRBD2; clone size: many; V gene: TRBV6-1; CDR3 protein: CASSEELAGGNYEQYF
D gene: .; clone size: many; V gene: TRBV7-2; CDR3 protein: CASSLDAGELFF
D gene: .; clone size: many; V gene: TRBV19; CDR3 protein: CATRDYSGANVLTF
D gene: TRBD2; clone size: many; V gene: TRBV9; CDR3 protein: CASSDPGGEQYF
D gene: .; clone size: many; V gene: TRBV18; CDR3 protein: CASSPWRGEQYF
D gene: TRBD1; clone size: many; V gene: TRBV7-9; CDR3 protein: CASSSGQGYGYTF
D gene: .; clone size: .; V gene: TRBV5-5; CDR3 protein: CASSQPLQGNTQYF
D gene: .; clone size: many; V gene: TRBV20-1; CDR3 protein: CSATGHLGPDTQYF
D gene: .; clone size: .; V gene: TRBV5-1; CDR3 protein: CASSVAEKSPLHF
D gene: .; clone size: many; V gene: TRBV5-1; CDR3 protein: CASSSPTGISGAKETQYF
D gene: .; clone size: many; V gene: TRBV7-2; CDR3 protein: CASSLATGNTGELFF
D gene: .; clone size: few; V gene: TRBV5-5; CDR3 protein: CASSPAGTGNTIYF
D gene: .; clone size: many; V gene: TRBV5-1; CDR3 protein: CASSFDTNYGYTF
D gene: .; clone size: many; V gene: TRBV20-1; CDR3 protein: CSARRAGSGYGYTF
D gene: TRBD1; clone size: once; V gene: TRBV4-2; CDR3 protein: CASSLRGVVNTIYF
D gene: TRBD1; clone size: many; V gene: TRBV19; CDR3 protein: CASSASGQWGYSNQPQHF
D gene: .; clone size: .; V gene: TRBV7-9; CDR3 protein: CASSLVSAWGAEAFF
D gene: .; clone size: many; V gene: TRBV12-3/TRBV12-4; CDR3 protein: CASSLALGGAGNTEAFF
D gene: .; clone size: many; V gene: TRBV30; CDR3 protein: CAWSVRGFANTGELFF
D gene: .; clone size: .; V gene: TRBV7-9; CDR3 protein: CASSIMPEAFF
D gene: .; clone size: many; V gene: TRBV14; CDR3 protein: CASSQAAGTRGNTIYF
D gene: TRBD2; clone size: .; V gene: TRBV5-6; CDR3 protein: CASSKGGLAGAIGETQYF
D gene: TRBD2; clone size: many; V gene: TRBV5-4; CDR3 protein: CASRLAGPSTDTQYF